This T cell receptor beta chain was identified in a study of blood T cell repertoires in COVID-19. The overall study: Nucleic acid was either cDNA or gDNA, and it came from T cells, B-cell-depleted T cells, or PBMCs.

Germline-derived CDR1 and CDR2 are SGHRS and YFSETQ. The CDR3 consists of 14 residues. The V and J ends lost 5 bases and 5 bases, in that order; junction bases with no gene match: 4. As originally analysed: Reference gene primer amplification gave estimated nucleated cell counts. The table came from immunoSEQ multiplex PCR; TCRdb's copy has only in-frame clones and leaves some out. V and J calls and clone size are given by that table; D and trimming were obtained from the DNA. The sample yields 200,000 or so clones, 89% seen once. This clonotype was obtained from a man between 60 and 75 years old who had recovered from COVID-19. Sequencing used peripheral blood. J is TRBJ2-1 and V is TRBV5-1; TRBD2 aligns across 10 bases. CDR3 DNA: TGCGCCAGCAGACTAGCGGGGCTAAACAATGAGCAGTTCTTC. It codes for CASRLAGLNNEQFF.